What follows describes a single TCR beta chain. Its antigen remains unknown. Germline values: CDR1 SQVTM, CDR2 ANQGSEA. The CDR3 is made up of 13 amino acids. V lost 6 bases, J lost 2 bases, and 10 bases lay in between. This entry is derived from a study of OX40 agonist ivuxolimab in advanced cancers. Study summary: In this trial design, patients received ivuxolimab intravenously at 0.01 to 10 mg/kg every 2 weeks.

Study outcomes and limitations: In the 0.1 to 3.0 mg/kg range, CD4+ and CD8+ blood T cells had expanded clonally by week 6.

Clones were sequenced by immunoSEQ multiplex PCR, and TCRdb holds only the in-frame ones, with some missing. The repertoire holds about 33,000 clones, with about four fifths as singletons. This TCR was sampled from an adult with an advanced solid tumor such as melanoma, head and neck, liver or kidney cancer. The genes are TRBV29-1 and TRBJ2-2; D unclear. The material was CD4+ or CD8+ T cells sorted from blood, obtained in a trial of the OX40 agonist ivuxolimab. The CDR3 coding sequence is TGCAGCGTCTCGGACGTCAACACCGGGGAGCTGTTTTTT. Translated: CSVSDVNTGELFF.